A selection of T cell receptor beta chains follows, all from one sample in a study of blood T cell repertoires in COVID-19. Profiled with immunoSEQ multiplex PCR; TCRdb holds only in-frame clones, not every one. This table holds 95,000 to 110,000 clones, around 88% found once. Sequencing was performed on peripheral blood. These receptors were taken from a human donor in a cohort sampled during active COVID-19. Each CDR3 is given with its conserved first and last residue. D genes are given only for firm matches. Clone size is shown for a subset of rows, as once, few, many or a class of expanded clone.

j_call d_call clone_size v_call cdr3_aa cdr3_nt
TRBJ1-2 . . TRBV7-2 CASSFGSGNNYGYTF TGTGCCAGCAGCTTTGGGTCAGGGAACAACTATGGCTACACCTTC
TRBJ2-3 . . TRBV10-1 CASSMVTGSPTDTQYF TGCGCCAGCAGTATGGTTACGGGAAGTCCGACAGATACGCAGTATTTT
TRBJ1-1 . . TRBV7-2 CASSQPLGGNTEAFF TGTGCCAGCAGCCAACCATTGGGGGGGAACACTGAAGCTTTCTTT
TRBJ2-7 TRBD2 . TRBV19 CASSSLSGGADEQYF TGTGCCAGTAGTTCCCTTAGCGGGGGGGCCGACGAGCAGTACTTC
TRBJ2-7 . . TRBV21-1 CASSTPLHHEQYF TGTGCCAGCAGCACCCCACTTCATCACGAGCAGTACTTC
TRBJ2-1 . few TRBV28 CASRQKGPLGGYNEQFF TGTGCCAGCAGACAAAAGGGGCCCCTCGGAGGGTACAATGAGCAGTTCTTC
TRBJ1-6 TRBD1 . TRBV7-2 CASSWTGYNSPLHF TGTGCCAGCAGCTGGACAGGGTATAATTCACCCCTCCACTTT
TRBJ2-1 TRBD2 . TRBV13 CASSLAGLGDNEQFF TGTGCCAGCAGCTTAGCCGGACTAGGGGACAATGAGCAGTTCTTC
TRBJ1-4 . . TRBV12-3/TRBV12-4 CASSFVRNEKLFF TGTGCCAGCAGTTTTGTCAGAAATGAAAAACTGTTTTTT
TRBJ1-6 . . TRBV6-5 CASSYTGNSPLHF TGTGCCAGCAGTTACACGGGGAATTCACCCCTCCACTTT
TRBJ1-5 . . TRBV6-1 CASSEHQLNQPQHF TGTGCCAGCAGTGAACATCAGTTGAATCAGCCCCAGCATTTT
TRBJ2-7 . . TRBV30 CAWRAGTLQKQYF TGTGCCTGGAGGGCGGGGACTTTACAGAAGCAGTACTTC
TRBJ2-1 TRBD2 . TRBV10-3 CAISVSWEGTYNEQFF TGTGCCATCAGTGTGAGTTGGGAGGGAACCTACAATGAGCAGTTCTTC
TRBJ2-3 TRBD1 once TRBV9 CASGPRGGRSDTQYF TGTGCCAGCGGGCCCCGAGGGGGCCGGTCAGATACGCAGTATTTT
TRBJ1-2 . . TRBV5-4 CASSLAQGINGYTF TGTGCCAGCAGCTTGGCGCAGGGGATTAATGGCTACACCTTC
TRBJ2-2 TRBD2 . TRBV6-1 CASSARGGLAGGTPGELFF TGTGCCAGCAGTGCCCGTGGCGGTCTAGCGGGGGGCACCCCCGGGGAGCTGTTTTTT
TRBJ1-1 TRBD1 . TRBV7-3 CASSQSGTGFTEAFF TGTGCCAGCAGCCAGTCCGGGACAGGGTTCACTGAAGCTTTCTTT
TRBJ2-3 . . TRBV28 CASSFSDTQYF TGTGCCAGCAGTTTCTCGGATACGCAGTATTTT